Following are 20 T cell receptor beta chains from one sample sequenced in a study of T-cell reconstitution after alpha-beta-depleted transplantation in children. The TCRbeta library was prepared with unique molecular identifiers. One entry per CDR3 protein results from TCRdb running MiXCR on the PCR reads. The sample consists of 110,000 or so distinct CDR3 sequences, roughly 6.1% of them appearing once. The source material was PBMCs, mostly from graft donor cells, sampled 360 days after TCRalphabeta/CD19-depleted stem cell transplant. The source of these receptors is a male patient under 10 years old who had a stem cell transplant for acute lymphoblastic leukemia, so the T cells may come from the graft donor.

This clonotype was counted many times. The chain is built from TRBV6-2 or TRBV6-3 and TRBJ1-2, with no clear D. V was trimmed by 5 bases and J by 2 bases, leaving 12 bases between them. Per germline, CDR1 MNHEY and CDR2 SVGEGT. The CDR3 is 14 residues long. The CDR3 sequence: CASSQPTSNYGYTF. The CDR3 DNA is TGTGCCAGCAGTCAACCGACTAGCAACTATGGCTACACCTTC.

This clonotype appeared many times. V usage is TRBV7-3 and J usage is TRBJ2-3, with D uncertain. V lost 5 bases, J lost 0 bases, and 6 bases lay in between. CDR3 size: 13 residues. CDR1 is SGHTA and CDR2 is FQGTGA in the germline V gene. CDR3 region: CASSPLSTDTQYF. Here the CDR3 DNA reads TGTGCCAGCAGCCCTTTGAGCACAGATACGCAGTATTTT.

Concerning this clonotype itself: This may arise from a read error, as a much more abundant clone is one base away. The gene calls are TRBV10-1 and TRBJ2-2, with no clear D. The CDR3 has 13 amino acids. In germline, CDR1 is WNHNN, CDR2 SYGVQD (reference sequence). V was trimmed by 8 bases and J by 5 bases, leaving 12 bases between them. The CDR3 nucleotides are TGCGCCAGCCCGGGCCCTAGAACCGGGGAGCTGTTTTTT. Protein sequence: CASPGPRTGELFF.

This clonotype was recorded many times. The chain has TRBV12-3 or TRBV12-4 and TRBJ2-7; 8 bases are shared with TRBD1. This CDR3 has 13 residues. Trimming took 6 bases from V and 6 from J; bases not matched to a gene: 7. This CDR3 is CASSPGQGPEQYF. CDR3 DNA: TGTGCCAGCAGCCCCGGACAGGGACCCGAGCAGTACTTC.

This clonotype was recorded many times. V is TRBV10-3 and J is TRBJ2-3; a weak D match, TRBD2 (5 bases). From germline, CDR1 is ENHRY and CDR2 SYGVKD. The CDR3 is 15 amino acids. Trimming pared 3 bases from V and 2 bases from J, leaving 12 bases between. The chain's CDR3 is CAISDGGRATDTQYF. CDR3 DNA: TGTGCCATCAGTGATGGTGGGAGAGCCACAGATACGCAGTATTTT.

This clonotype was counted many times. The genes are TRBV27 and TRBJ2-1; D not certain. CDR3 length: 15 amino acids. V shed 3 bases and J shed 6 bases, with 15 bases lying between them. The germline V gene has CDR1 MNHEY and CDR2 SMNVEV (reference sequence). CDR3 sequence: CASSFSNSPSNEQFF. In DNA form, the CDR3 reads TGTGCCAGCAGTTTTAGCAACTCCCCAAGCAATGAGCAGTTCTTC.

This clonotype was detected a few times. The chain is built from TRBV7-2 and TRBJ1-5; maybe TRBD1 (6 bases). There are 16 residues in the CDR3. The germline V gene has CDR1 SGHTA and CDR2 FQGNSA. Trimming removed 5 bases at V and 0 bases at J, with 14 bases between. The CDR3 DNA sequence: TGTGCCAGCAGCCTAGAAGGGGGTTATAGCAATCAGCCCCAGCATTTT. This encodes CASSLEGGYSNQPQHF.

This clonotype was picked up many times. The gene calls are TRBV9 and TRBJ1-1; unclear D gene. The V gene lost 0 bases and the J gene lost 1 base, with 16 bases spanning the gap. Per the germline V gene, CDR1 is SGDLS and CDR2 is YYNGEE. The CDR3 spans 17 residues. The CDR3: CASSVGVGFPSNTEAFF. CDR3 in DNA: TGTGCCAGCAGCGTAGGGGTCGGATTCCCTTCGAACACTGAAGCTTTCTTT.

As concerns this clonotype: Since a much larger clone is just one base distant, this may be a read error. This sequence joins TRBV7-6 and TRBJ2-7; either TRBD1 or TRBD2 may fit D (5 bases each). CDR1 and CDR2 from the germline V gene are SGHVS and FNYEAQ. CDR3 length: 12 residues. CDR3 in DNA: TGTGCCGGCAGCTCCGCGAGGGGCGAGCAGTACTTC. It encodes CAGSSARGEQYF.

The table lists this clonotype with many counts. The V gene is TRBV20-1, the J gene TRBJ1-2, with D uncertain. CDR1 and CDR2 (germline): DFQATT, SNEGSKA (reference sequence). V lost 3 bases to trimming and J lost 4 bases, with 6 bases between them. CDR3 size: 11 residues. The CDR3 protein is CSASSTYGYTF. The CDR3 DNA reads TGCAGTGCTAGTAGCACCTATGGCTACACCTTC.

This clonotype has ten or more counts. The rearrangement links TRBV7-2 to TRBJ2-7; unclear D gene. This CDR3 is built from 13 residues. Between the trimmed V and J ends, which lost 1 base and 0 bases, there was a span of 4 bases. Germline V CDR1 and CDR2: SGHTA, FQGNSA. The CDR3 DNA reads as TGTGCCAGCAGCTTAGTGCCCTCCTACGAGCAGTACTTC. Translating it yields CASSLVPSYEQYF. The full variable domain, completed using reference TRBV7-2 and TRBJ2-7, is GAGVSQSPSNKVTEKGKDVELRCDPISGHTALYWYRQSLGQGLEFLIYFQGNSAPDKSGLPSDRFSAERTGGSVSTLTIQRTQQEDSAVYLCASSLVPSYEQYFGPGTRLTVT.

This clonotype was detected ten times or more. This rearrangement joins TRBV5-4 to TRBJ2-3; no reliable D call. Germline CDR1 SGHNT, CDR2 YYREEE (reference sequence). The CDR3 length is 12 residues. Trimming removed 5 bases at V and 3 bases at J, with 7 bases between. The CDR3 DNA sequence: TGTGCCAGCAGACATGGGACAGATACGCAGTATTTT. This translates into CASRHGTDTQYF.

This clonotype was found many times. The chain carries TRBV2 and TRBJ1-1; a weak D match, TRBD1 (5 bases). Trimming left V 8 bases short and J 3 bases short, with 13 bases between. The CDR3 is made up of 13 amino acids. The germline gives CDR1 SNHLY, CDR2 FYNNEI. The CDR3 nucleotides read TGTGCCAGCCCCTGGGGCGTGGACACTGAAGCTTTCTTT. Protein: CASPWGVDTEAFF.

The table lists this clonotype with many counts. The genes are TRBV2 and TRBJ2-2; TRBD2 might be the D (6 bases). V lost 9 bases and J 4 bases, leaving 24 bases between the germline ends. The CDR3 totals 17 residues. CDR1 is SNHLY, CDR2 FYNNEI, per germline. The CDR3 reads CASTGERAYLSTGELFF. CDR3 bases: TGTGCCAGTACCGGGGAGCGGGCCTATCTATCCACCGGGGAGCTGTTTTTT.

As concerns this clonotype: With a much larger clone just one base away, this may be a read error. DNA for the CDR3: TGCACCAGCAGACGGGGGAACACCGGGGAGCTGTTTTTT. Translated: CTSRRGNTGELFF. This chain joins TRBV5-1 and TRBJ2-2, with a weak D call TRBD2 (5 bases). The germline V gene encodes CDR1 SGHRS and CDR2 YFSETQ. The length of the CDR3 is 13 residues.

This clonotype was counted many times. The rearrangement uses TRBV7-2 and TRBJ1-2, with D possibly TRBD1 on 5 matching bases. The CDR3 covers 15 residues. CDR1 is SGHTA and CDR2 is FQGNSA in the germline V gene. The V end lost 1 base, the J end lost 7 bases, and 16 bases lay between the germline ends. The CDR3 sequence is CASSLVQGLFTGYTF. CDR3 in DNA: TGTGCCAGCAGCTTAGTGCAGGGCCTATTCACTGGCTACACCTTC.

This chain links TRBV27 with TRBJ2-7; D may be TRBD1 (5 bases). The germline V gene encodes CDR1 MNHEY and CDR2 SMNVEV (reference sequence). Trimming left V 3 bases short and J 2 bases short, with 14 bases between. The CDR3 totals 15 residues. The DNA for the CDR3 is TGTGCCAGCAGTTTGGGCAGGGTGGTAACCTACGAGCAGTACTTC. This sequence encodes CASSLGRVVTYEQYF.

This clonotype was detected ten times or more. The chain carries TRBV12-3 or TRBV12-4 and TRBJ2-2, with TRBD1 matching over 7 bases. The ends lost 5 bases at V and 4 bases at J; junction bases unmatched: 7. CDR3 length: 15 residues. CDR3 sequence reads: CASSLFYRGTGELFF. The CDR3 DNA is TGTGCCAGCAGTCTCTTCTACAGGGGCACCGGGGAGCTGTTTTTT.

The chain recombines TRBV11-2 with TRBJ2-7; 13 positions match TRBD2. Per germline, CDR1 SGHAT and CDR2 FQNNGV. CDR3 length: 19 amino acids. The trim removed 3 bases at V and 4 bases at J, leaving 15 bases unmatched. In DNA, the CDR3 is TGTGCCAGCAGCTTGGTCTACAGACTAGCGGGAGGTAAAGGTTACGAGCAGTACTTC. Amino acid sequence: CASSLVYRLAGGKGYEQYF.

In this sample, this clonotype turned up many times. V and J are TRBV15 and TRBJ1-1, with unresolved D. CDR1 is LNHNV, CDR2 YYDKDF, per germline (reference sequence). This CDR3 contains 14 residues. Trimming removed 1 base at V and 6 bases at J, with 12 bases between. The DNA for the CDR3 is TGTGCCACCAGCAGAGTGGCCCTCGGGGCTGAAGCTTTCTTT. It translates to CATSRVALGAEAFF.